The 2 T cell receptor beta chains below were found in one sample sequenced in a study of T cells in women clearing cervical HPV infection. Assay used: immunoSEQ multiplex PCR; TCRdb lists only in-frame clones, some missing. The table counts tens of thousands of clones; under 25% lies in the top ten. The specimen sequenced was blood buffy coat. These receptors all stem from a woman aged 18-70 years with a cervical HPV16 infection that either progressed to CIN3+ or cleared (not recorded which).

CDR3 bases read: TGCGCCAGCAGCTTGGCGATAAAAGCCAATGAG. Its protein is CASSLAIKANE. The CDR3, in full, reads CASSLAIKANEQFF. The genes are TRBV5-1 and TRBJ2-1, with D unresolved. The read gets to within 3 residues of the CDR3 end, and the germline J gene fills in the rest. The CDR3 length is 14 residues. V lost 0 bases and J lost 6, with 10 bases in between. Germline CDR1 SGHRS, CDR2 YFSETQ.

As for this clone: The read halts 3 residues ahead of the CDR3 end, with the missing end drawn from the germline J gene. This chain joins TRBV5-1 and TRBJ2-5; 10 nucleotides align to TRBD1. CDR1 and CDR2 (germline): SGHRS, YFSETQ. Germline trimming cut 0 bases from V and 2 bases from J; bases unmatched to any gene: 4. The CDR3 contains 16 residues. The DNA read from the CDR3 is TGCGCCAGCAGCTTGGGGGGGACAGGGGCACAAGAGACC. It specifies CASSLGGTGAQET. The entire CDR3 protein reads CASSLGGTGAQETQYF.